The next 30 T cell receptor beta chains were all read from a single sample in a study of T cells in Graves' hyperthyroidism and ophthalmopathy. RNA transcripts gave rise to amplified TCR beta CDR3 regions. Using the HTBI primer set, a first-round RT-PCR was run on the TCR CDR3. TCRdb passed the multiplex PCR reads through MiXCR, listing each CDR3 protein once. Counted here are about 840,000 distinct CDR3 sequences, over 35% occurring once; the ten biggest clones make up 8.9%. Sequencing was done on a sample of blood. The receptors here all came from a man in his late teens or twenties with Graves' hyperthyroidism.

The chain recombines TRBV19 with TRBJ1-1; D ambiguous. Trimming took off 3 bases at V and 4 bases at J, with 12 bases between the two ends. Germline V gene data show CDR1 as LNHDA and CDR2 as SQIVND (reference sequence). This CDR3 comprises 14 residues. The CDR3 coding sequence is TGTGCCAGTAGTATCAATGTCGGATTCACTGAAGCTTTCTTT. Its translation is CASSINVGFTEAFF.

This clonotype was detected only once. The rearrangement links TRBV7-9 to TRBJ2-1; 8 bases line up with TRBD2. This CDR3 has 16 residues. V dropped 3 bases and J dropped 5; count of bases not matched to a gene: 9. The germline gives CDR1 SEHNR, CDR2 FQNEAQ (reference sequence). CDR3 in DNA: TGTGCCAGCAGCTTGTATCGGACTAGCAGCAACAATGAGCAGTTCTTC. Translated: CASSLYRTSSNNEQFF. Drawing the rest from reference TRBV7-9 and TRBJ2-1, the complete variable domain is DTGVSQNPRHKITKRGQNVTFRCDPISEHNRLYWYRQTLGQGPEFLTYFQNEAQLEKSRLLSDRFSAERPKGSFSTLEIQRTEQGDSAMYLCASSLYRTSSNNEQFFGPGTRLTVL.

In this sample, this clonotype turned up a few times. The chain recombines TRBV2 with TRBJ2-7, with TRBD1 matching over 8 bases. CDR1 and CDR2 (germline): SNHLY, FYNNEI. Trimming cost V 3 bases and J 6 bases; bases outside gene matches: 10. This CDR3 has 15 residues. This CDR3 reads CASSESRDRIREQYF. Here the CDR3 DNA reads TGTGCCAGCAGTGAGTCCAGGGACAGGATTCGCGAGCAGTACTTC.

At least ten counts were recorded for this clonotype. The rearrangement uses TRBV2 and TRBJ1-6; a weak D match, TRBD1 (6 bases). The CDR3 runs to 14 residues. CDR1 is SNHLY and CDR2 is FYNNEI in the germline V gene. Trimming shortened V by 9 bases and J by 8 bases, and 17 bases separated the two germline ends. CDR3 sequence reads: CASRTAGPDSPLHF. CDR3 in DNA: TGTGCCAGTAGGACAGCCGGTCCGGATTCACCCCTCCACTTT.

This clonotype was observed many times. The chain combines TRBV20-1 with TRBJ1-2, with D perhaps matching TRBD1 (5 bases). The CDR3 is 11 amino acids. The germline V gene has CDR1 DFQATT and CDR2 SNEGSKA (reference sequence). The V and J ends lost 6 bases and 3 bases respectively, with 8 bases between them. The CDR3 coding sequence is TGCAGTGCGACGGGGCACTATGGCTACACCTTC. Translating it yields CSATGHYGYTF.

The chain uses TRBV9 and TRBJ1-1; 10 bases are shared with TRBD1. CDR3 length: 15 amino acids. Trimming took 4 bases from V and 4 from J; bases not matched to a gene: 7. Germline loops: CDR1 SGDLS, CDR2 YYNGEE. The CDR3 region is CASSSLDRGSTEAFF. The CDR3 DNA follows: TGTGCCAGCAGCTCGCTGGACAGGGGGAGCACTGAAGCTTTCTTT.

The chain joins TRBV7-9 to TRBJ1-4; 9 bases match TRBD1. V lost 8 bases to trimming and J lost 7 bases; unmatched junction nucleotides: 5. Germline V gives CDR1 SEHNR, CDR2 FQNEAQ (reference sequence). CDR3 size: 13 residues. CDR3 nucleotide sequence: TGTGCCAGCCCTGACAGGGGGATTGAAAAACTGTTTTTT. It encodes CASPDRGIEKLFF.

This clonotype was counted ten times or more. This chain connects TRBV2 to TRBJ1-5; maybe TRBD1 (5 bases). The CDR3 contains 15 residues. Germline CDR1 SNHLY, CDR2 FYNNEI. V lost 3 bases, J lost 7 bases, and 16 bases lay in between. As DNA, the CDR3 is TGTGCCAGCAGTGAGCAGGGCCCAGTAGGGCAGCCCCAGCATTTT. The encoded protein is CASSEQGPVGQPQHF.

A few counts support this clonotype. In DNA form, the CDR3 reads TGTGCTAGTGCCTTCCGGAATCAGCCCCAGCATTTT. This gives the protein CASAFRNQPQHF. The genes are TRBV12-5 and TRBJ1-5; D call uncertain. Germline V gene data show CDR1 as LGHNT and CDR2 as FRNRAP. This CDR3 comprises 12 residues. The V end lost 7 bases, the J end lost 4 bases, and 8 bases lay between the germline ends.

The chain recombines TRBV4-1 with TRBJ1-6, with 10 nucleotides matching TRBD1. Germline lookup yields CDR1 MGHRA and CDR2 YSYEKL. V was pared by 4 bases and J by 11 bases, with 8 bases of the junction left unmatched. The CDR3 has 15 residues. CDR3 loop: CASSLMGQGLTPLHF. DNA for the CDR3: TGCGCCAGCAGCCTAATGGGACAGGGGCTAACACCCCTCCACTTT.

This clonotype was seen a handful of times. The chain links TRBV29-1 to TRBJ2-2, with D perhaps matching TRBD1 or TRBD2 (6 bases each). The CDR3 runs to 13 residues. Germline CDR1 and CDR2: SQVTM and ANQGSEA. CDR3 sequence (DNA): TGCAGAGGGGGGCGAGCTCCGGCCGGGGAGCTGTTTTTT. Translated, it gives CRGGRAPAGELFF.

The chain couples TRBV10-1 to TRBJ2-7; 14 bases fit TRBD2. V gave up 4 bases and J gave up 3 bases; unmatched junction bases: 5. CDR3 length equals 16 residues. The germline CDR1 and CDR2 sequences are WNHNN and SYGVQD (reference sequence). The CDR3 loop reads CASSGGLAGDFYEQYF. The CDR3 DNA reads TGCGCCAGCAGTGGGGGACTAGCGGGGGACTTCTACGAGCAGTACTTC.

This clonotype was recorded many times. The V call is TRBV10-3, the J call TRBJ2-7; D is perhaps TRBD1 (6 bases). This CDR3 is 14 amino acids long. Germline V gives CDR1 ENHRY, CDR2 SYGVKD. V dropped 0 bases and J dropped 3 bases, with 9 bases sitting between them. The CDR3 DNA sequence: TGTGCCATCAGTGAGTCCGCCAGGGGCTACGAGCAGTACTTC. Translating it yields CAISESARGYEQYF.

This clonotype occurred many times. The chain is built from TRBV7-9 and TRBJ1-4; D is unclear. There are 11 residues in the CDR3. Germline V gene data show CDR1 as SEHNR and CDR2 as FQNEAQ (reference sequence). V was pared by 5 bases and J by 10 bases, with 8 bases between. CDR3 sequence (DNA): TGTGCCAGCAGCGCTGCCCGAAAACTGTTTTTT. Its translation: CASSAARKLFF.

This rearrangement joins TRBV7-6 to TRBJ2-7; maybe TRBD2 (6 bases). V was clipped by 5 bases and J by 7 bases, with 18 bases between them. Germline lookup yields CDR1 SGHVS and CDR2 FNYEAQ. The CDR3 extends over 14 amino acids. The CDR3 DNA reads TGTGCCAGCAGCCTCGGGGGAGGTCGGGAGGAGCAGTACTTC. It is translated as CASSLGGGREEQYF.

This clonotype was seen ten or more times. The V call is TRBV25-1, the J call TRBJ2-5; TRBD2 matches at 9 bases. The V segment lost 3 bases and the J segment 4 bases; nucleotides outside the gene matches: 3. CDR1 and CDR2 from the germline V gene are MGHDK and SYGVNS. This CDR3 has 14 amino acids. The DNA for the CDR3 is TGTGCCAGCAGTGACGCACTAGCGGGAGAGACCCAGTACTTC. Residues: CASSDALAGETQYF.

V is TRBV6-5 and J is TRBJ1-5; D remains ambiguous. CDR1 and CDR2 (germline): MNHEY, SVGAGI. This CDR3 is built from 13 residues. V was pared by 4 bases and J by 5 bases, with 9 bases between. CDR3 in DNA: TGTGCCAGCAGTTCCGTCGGGGATCAGCCCCAGCATTTT. Protein: CASSSVGDQPQHF.

This chain uses TRBV7-9 with TRBJ2-7; weak D call: TRBD1 (6 bases). The V and J ends lost 1 base and 5 bases respectively, with 24 bases between them. Germline V gene lookup returns CDR1 SEHNR and CDR2 FQNEAQ (reference sequence). The length of the CDR3 is 18 residues. The CDR3 region is CASSLDPGAAMDLHEQYF. CDR3 bases: TGTGCCAGCAGCTTAGATCCAGGGGCGGCTATGGATCTCCACGAGCAGTACTTC.

J is TRBJ2-5 and V is TRBV6-5; 8 bases line up with TRBD1. Germline CDR1 and CDR2: MNHEY and SVGAGI. The CDR3 loop spans 14 amino acids. V lost 6 bases, J lost 4 bases, and 7 bases stayed unmatched. The CDR3 DNA reads as TGTGCCAGCAGCCCGACAGGGGTGGTAGAGACCCAGTACTTC. Translating it yields CASSPTGVVETQYF.

About this clonotype: Given the absence of the conserved phenylalanine or tryptophan at the CDR3 end, a read error is likely. The chain recombines TRBV12-3 or TRBV12-4 with TRBJ1-5, with no clear D. V dropped 1 base and J dropped 7 bases, with 8 bases sitting between them. The CDR3 has 13 residues. DNA of the CDR3: TGTGCCAGCAGTTTAGAGAGGGAGCAGCCCCAGCATTCT. Translation: CASSLEREQPQHS.

The V call is TRBV27, the J call TRBJ2-5, with D perhaps matching TRBD1 or TRBD2 (5 bases each). The CDR3 has 12 amino acids. Germline CDR1 is MNHEY and CDR2 is SMNVEV (reference sequence). Trimming left V 2 bases short and J 5 bases short, with 6 bases between. CDR3 coding DNA: TGTGCCAGCAGTTTAGGGGACGAGACCCAGTACTTC. It translates to CASSLGDETQYF.

This clonotype was seen ten or more times. J is TRBJ1-2 and V is TRBV7-6; D gene uncertain. This CDR3 is 13 amino acids long. The V end was cut by 0 bases, the J end by 8 bases, with 10 bases between. Germline V CDR1 and CDR2: SGHVS, FNYEAQ. As DNA, the CDR3 is TGTGCCAGCAGCTTAGCGATGGGAGCCGGCTACACCTTC. Its translation: CASSLAMGAGYTF.

The chain joins TRBV11-2 to TRBJ2-2, with D unresolved. Trimming removed 2 bases from V and 3 bases from J, with 19 bases in between. This CDR3 is built from 18 residues. Germline V gives CDR1 SGHAT, CDR2 FQNNGV. The DNA for the CDR3 is TGTGCCAGCAGCTTAAATCTCGGACGGAGTGGGGACACCGGGGAGCTGTTTTTT. Residues: CASSLNLGRSGDTGELFF.

Of note for this clonotype: Germline and junction disagree at one end, which may indicate a read error. V gene TRBV4-1 combines with J gene TRBJ2-2; TRBD1 might be the D (6 bases). The CDR3 length is 15 residues. Germline values: CDR1 MGHRA, CDR2 YSYEKL. The CDR3 coding sequence is TGTGCCAGCAGCCAGGGGACGGTGAACACCGGGGAGCTGTTTTTT. Amino acids: CASSQGTVNTGELFF.

The rearrangement links TRBV6-1 to TRBJ2-7; unclear D gene. Per germline, CDR1 MNHNS and CDR2 SASEGT. The CDR3 consists of 14 residues. V was cut by 5 bases and J by 0 bases, with 11 bases left in between. The CDR3 spells CASSPTLYSYEQYF. The CDR3 nucleotides read TGTGCCAGCAGTCCAACCTTGTACTCCTACGAGCAGTACTTC.

The chain has TRBV7-3 and TRBJ2-7, with D uncertain. V was cut by 4 bases and J by 2 bases, with 12 bases left in between. Per the germline V gene, CDR1 is SGHTA and CDR2 is FQGTGA. CDR3 length: 14 amino acids. CDR3 bases: TGTGCCAGCAGCTCTCACGAAGGCCCCTACGAGCAGTACTTC. Protein product: CASSSHEGPYEQYF. Combining the CDR3 with reference TRBV7-3 and TRBJ2-7 gives the whole variable domain GAGVSQTPSNKVTEKGKYVELRCDPISGHTALYWYRQSLGQGPEFLIYFQGTGAADDSGLPNDRFFAVRPEGSVSTLKIQRTERGDSAVYLCASSSHEGPYEQYFGPGTRLTVT.

The gene calls are TRBV6-5 and TRBJ2-2; D might be TRBD2 (5 bases). From germline, CDR1 is MNHEY and CDR2 SVGAGI. CDR3 length: 14 amino acids. V dropped 7 bases and J dropped 5 bases, with 14 bases sitting between them. As DNA, the CDR3 is TGTGCCAGCATATTCAGAGGGTTAACCGGGGAGCTGTTTTTT. Translation: CASIFRGLTGELFF.

This clonotype has a count of ten or more. This CDR3 is CASSVGHDGTEAFF. In DNA, the CDR3 is TGTGCCAGCAGCGTAGGTCACGATGGCACTGAAGCTTTCTTT. This sequence joins TRBV9 and TRBJ1-1, with D unclear. The V end was cut by 0 bases, the J end by 4 bases, with 10 bases between. Germline-derived CDR1 and CDR2 are SGDLS and YYNGEE. CDR3 size: 14 residues.

The rearrangement links TRBV25-1 to TRBJ1-5; D perhaps matches TRBD1 (6 bases). The CDR3 spans 14 residues. V was cut by 6 bases and J by 0 bases, with 9 bases left in between. Per the germline V gene, CDR1 is MGHDK and CDR2 is SYGVNS. CDR3: CASRQGFSNQPQHF. The CDR3 bases are TGTGCCAGCAGACAGGGCTTTAGCAATCAGCCCCAGCATTTT.

This clonotype was recorded a few times. A much larger clone differs by one base, so this may be a read error. The chain employs TRBV10-2 and TRBJ1-1, with D perhaps matching TRBD1 (6 bases). From germline, CDR1 is WSHSY and CDR2 SAAADI. The CDR3 is made up of 13 amino acids. The CDR3 loop reads CASNRDGNTEAFF. The CDR3 DNA follows: TGTGCCAGCAACAGGGACGGGAACACTGAAGCTTTCTTT.